This T cell receptor (beta chain) was retrieved from a study of blood T cell repertoires in COVID-19. Study background: Collection of acute and convalescent COVID-19 samples took place in the United States, Italy and Spain. Nucleic acid was either cDNA or gDNA, and it came from T cells, B-cell-depleted T cells, or PBMCs.

Per the original data handling: The assay estimated nucleated cells by amplifying reference gene primers. The method was immunoSEQ multiplex PCR; TCRdb's version includes in-frame clones alone and lacks a portion of them. D and trimming come from the DNA, and the V and J calls and clone size come from that table. The sample lists over 150,000 clones, 60% to 85% occurring once. This CDR3 contains 12 residues. V lost 1 base, J lost 3 bases, and 2 bases lay in between. CDR1 is SGHNT and CDR2 is YYREEE in the germline V gene (reference sequence). J is TRBJ1-3 and V is TRBV5-4; D is undetermined. Sequenced: peripheral blood. This TCR derives from a man aged 60-69 years with acute or convalescent COVID-19. The CDR3 reads CASSLYGNTIYF. The CDR3 nucleotides read TGTGCCAGCAGCTTGTATGGAAACACCATATATTTT.